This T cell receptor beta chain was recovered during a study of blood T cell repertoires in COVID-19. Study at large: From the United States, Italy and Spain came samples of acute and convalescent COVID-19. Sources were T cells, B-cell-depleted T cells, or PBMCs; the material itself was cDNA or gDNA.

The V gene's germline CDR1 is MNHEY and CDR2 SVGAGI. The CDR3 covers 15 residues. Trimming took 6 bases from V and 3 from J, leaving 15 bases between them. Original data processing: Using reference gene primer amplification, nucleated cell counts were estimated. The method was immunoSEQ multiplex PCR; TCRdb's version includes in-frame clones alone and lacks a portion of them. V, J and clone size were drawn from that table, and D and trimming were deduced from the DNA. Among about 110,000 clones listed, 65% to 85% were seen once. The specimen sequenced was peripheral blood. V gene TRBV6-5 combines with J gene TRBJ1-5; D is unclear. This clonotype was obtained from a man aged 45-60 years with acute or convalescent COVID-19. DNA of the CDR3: TGTGCCAGCAGAGTTAGGAGCAGACCCAATCAGCCCCAGCATTTT. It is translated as CASRVRSRPNQPQHF.